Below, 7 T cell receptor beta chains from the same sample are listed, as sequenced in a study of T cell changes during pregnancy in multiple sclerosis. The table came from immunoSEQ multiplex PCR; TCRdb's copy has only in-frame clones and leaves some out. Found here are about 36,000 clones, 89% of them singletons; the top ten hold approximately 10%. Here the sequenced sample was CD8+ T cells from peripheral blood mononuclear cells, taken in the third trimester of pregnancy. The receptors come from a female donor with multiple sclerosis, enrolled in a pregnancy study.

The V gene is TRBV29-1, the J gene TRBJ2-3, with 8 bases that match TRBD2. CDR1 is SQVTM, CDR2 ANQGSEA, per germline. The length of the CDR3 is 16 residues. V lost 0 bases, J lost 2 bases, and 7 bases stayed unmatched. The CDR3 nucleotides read TGCAGCGTTGAAGATTGGACTAGCCAAGCCACAGATACGCAGTATTTT. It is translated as CSVEDWTSQATDTQYF.

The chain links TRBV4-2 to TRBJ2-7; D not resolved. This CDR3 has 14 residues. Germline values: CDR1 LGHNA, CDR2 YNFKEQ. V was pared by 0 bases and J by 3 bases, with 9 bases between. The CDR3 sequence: CASSQEDTRYEQYF. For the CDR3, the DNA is TGTGCCAGCAGCCAAGAAGACACCCGCTACGAGCAGTACTTC.

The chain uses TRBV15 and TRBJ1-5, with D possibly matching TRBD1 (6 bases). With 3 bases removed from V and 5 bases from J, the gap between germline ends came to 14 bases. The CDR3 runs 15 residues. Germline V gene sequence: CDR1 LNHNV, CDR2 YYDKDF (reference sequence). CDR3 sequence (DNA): TGTGCCACCAGCAGGCGACAGGTTACTGATCAGCCCCAGCATTTT. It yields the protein CATSRRQVTDQPQHF.

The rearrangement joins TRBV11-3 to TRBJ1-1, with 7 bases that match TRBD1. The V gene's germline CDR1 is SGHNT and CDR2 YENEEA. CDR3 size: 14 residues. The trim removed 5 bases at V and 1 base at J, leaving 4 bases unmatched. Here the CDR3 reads CASSQRDRNTEAFF. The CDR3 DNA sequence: TGTGCCAGCAGCCAAAGGGACAGGAACACTGAAGCTTTCTTT.

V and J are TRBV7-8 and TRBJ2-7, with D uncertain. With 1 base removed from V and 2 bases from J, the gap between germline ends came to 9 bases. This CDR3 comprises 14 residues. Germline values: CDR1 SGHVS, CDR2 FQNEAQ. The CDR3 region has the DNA TGTGCCAGCAGCTTAGACCAGTTGACCTACGAGCAGTACTTC. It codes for CASSLDQLTYEQYF. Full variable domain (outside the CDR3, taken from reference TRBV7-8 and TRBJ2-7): GAGVSQSPRYKVAKRGQDVALRCDPISGHVSLFWYQQALGQGPEFLTYFQNEAQLDKSGLPSDRFFAERPEGSVSTLKIQRTQQEDSAVYLCASSLDQLTYEQYFGPGTRLTVT.

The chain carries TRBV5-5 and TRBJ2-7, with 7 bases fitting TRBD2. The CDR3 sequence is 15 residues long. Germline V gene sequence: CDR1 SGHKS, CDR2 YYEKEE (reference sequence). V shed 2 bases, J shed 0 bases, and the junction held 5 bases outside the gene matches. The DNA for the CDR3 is TGTGCCAGCAGCTTTTCTAGCGGTCTCTCCTACGAGCAGTACTTC. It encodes CASSFSSGLSYEQYF.

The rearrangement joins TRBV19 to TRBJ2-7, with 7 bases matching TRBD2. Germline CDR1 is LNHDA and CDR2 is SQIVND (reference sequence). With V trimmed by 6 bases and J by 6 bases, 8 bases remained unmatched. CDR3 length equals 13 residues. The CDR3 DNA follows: TGTGCCAGTAGGCAGGGAGGGATGGGCGAGCAGTACTTC. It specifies CASRQGGMGEQYF.